This T cell receptor beta chain was identified during a study of T cells after yellow fever vaccination (dated by TCRdb to between 2017 and 2020). For the wider study: The SMART-Seq v4 Ultra Low Input RNA kit was used to prepare libraries from fractions with low cell numbers. Blood samples were taken at several timepoints before and after primary and secondary immunization, and bulk PBMC replicates and cell subsets were isolated. Two healthy male donors made up the cohort, one aged 18 to 30 years and the other aged 30 to 40 years. To follow T-cell clones before and after both primary and booster YFV17D yellow fever vaccination, bulk TCR alpha and beta repertoires underwent longitudinal sequencing. Study-wide conclusions, independent of this receptor: Most clones expanded after primary vaccination were re-detected after the booster (96% of CD4 and approximately 85% of CD8), suggesting broad memory maintenance. Compared with the primary T-cell response, the secondary T-cell response was weaker but faster, peaking on day 5 rather than day 15. Because only a couple of donors were included in the study, the extent to which the findings can be generalized is limited. Computational filtering was needed because FACS-sorted repertoires could contain abundant contaminating clonotypes from the bulk population. A small fraction of clonotypes appeared in both the CD4 and CD8 compartments, likely as a result of convergent recombination.

Taken with the paper, the label for treatment or condition translates to: live attenuated yellow fever vaccine strain. At each blood-draw timepoint, two biological replicates of bulk PBMCs were collected. PBMCs were isolated from peripheral blood using a standard Ficoll-Paque protocol. TriZol was used to extract RNA from bulk PBMCs, from CD4 and CD8 fractions, and from dextramer-positive and dextramer-negative fractions. This clonotype was counted between two and nine times. It lacks a known antigen. The sample holds no much larger clone one base away, and base qualities are not on file. TCR cDNA was synthesized by 5'RACE template switching, through which a universal primer site and unique molecular identifiers were introduced. cDNA synthesis was primed from both the TCR alpha and TCR beta constant segments. Libraries were amplified in two PCR steps, with sample barcodes and sequencing adapters added in the second step. Sequencing of the libraries was done on either Illumina HiSeq 2500 (2x100 bp) or NovaSeq (2x150 bp). Per the authors' processing: MIGEC handled demultiplexing of reads and collapsing into UMI consensus sequences, while MiXCR performed V(D)J alignment. Clonotypes responding to the vaccine were identified with edgeR on replicate PBMC samples, with the criteria of FDR below 0.01 and a log2 fold change above 5 up to day 15. Each bulk clonotype was labeled CD4 or CD8 based on which sequenced repertoire, CD4 or CD8, contained the clonotype at higher abundance. The public reads were reprocessed in TCRdb via fastp at Q25 and MiXCR, keeping in-frame beta chains. Every distinct CDR3 protein forms one entry, paired with its most common genes and DNA. The V and J calls were determined by TCRdb, not by the authors. This sample is represented by approximately 510,000 distinct CDR3 sequences; 21% of them were singletons. In total, the top ten clones hold approximately 16% of the sample.

Here V drops 7 bases and J drops 2 bases, and the junction holds 5 bases not matched to any gene. Taken from cysteine to phenylalanine, the CDR3 has 13 residues. Only CDR3 DNA is held: 39 bases, read in frame from base 1. CDR1 SQVTM and CDR2 ANQGSEA are derived from the germline V gene. The clonotype originates from a man aged 18 to 30 who received the YFV17D yellow fever vaccine. Sequenced material: PBMCs, taken roughly 23 days after the first yellow fever vaccination. This chain is built from TRBV29-1 and TRBJ2-3; TRBD2 agrees with 8 junctional bases. The bases read TGCAGCGCCACGGGGGGGCTCACAGATACGCAGTATTTT. Translated, it reads CSATGGLTDTQYF.